This T cell receptor (beta chain) was found in a study of cytomegalovirus exposure and HLA in healthy donors. Some clones are missing from TCRdb's copy, which holds only in-frame ones; the method was immunoSEQ multiplex PCR. Of approximately 280,000 clones listed, just over 85% are singletons. Worth noting for this clone: Its antigen is currently unknown.

The CDR3 is 15 residues long. CDR1 and CDR2 (germline): SGDLS, YYNGEE. The trim removed 0 bases at V and 5 bases at J, leaving 8 bases unmatched. Study results and limitations: The study listed roughly 160 cytomegalovirus-associated TCR beta chains.

Sequenced: PBMCs. The receptor was isolated from a woman under 30 in good health and CMV-seronegative. The chain uses TRBV9 and TRBJ2-7; 7 bases line up with TRBD1. CDR3 bases: TGTGCCAGCAGCGTAGTCGGTAGGGGGCTGGACGAGCAGTACTTC. It codes for CASSVVGRGLDEQYF.